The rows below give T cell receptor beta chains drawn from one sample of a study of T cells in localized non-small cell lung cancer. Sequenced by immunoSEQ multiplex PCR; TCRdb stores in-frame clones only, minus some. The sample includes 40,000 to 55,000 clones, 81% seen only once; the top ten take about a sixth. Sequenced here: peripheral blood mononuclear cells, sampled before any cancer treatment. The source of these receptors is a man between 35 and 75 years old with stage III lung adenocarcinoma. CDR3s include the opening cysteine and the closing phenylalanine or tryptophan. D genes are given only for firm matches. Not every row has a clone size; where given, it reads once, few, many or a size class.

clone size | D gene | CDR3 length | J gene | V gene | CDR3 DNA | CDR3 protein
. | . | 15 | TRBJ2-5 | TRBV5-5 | TGTGCCAGCAGCTTGGTGGAGGGCGGCCAAGAGACCCAGTACTTC | CASSLVEGGQETQYF
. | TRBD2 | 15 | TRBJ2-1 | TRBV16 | TGTGCCAGCAGCCAAGGGACTAGCTCCCGCAATGAGCAGTTCTTC | CASSQGTSSRNEQFF
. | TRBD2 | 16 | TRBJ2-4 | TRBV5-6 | TGTGCCAGCAGCTTCGGGACTAGCGGTTCCAAAAACATTCAGTGCTTC | CASSFGTSGSKNIQCF
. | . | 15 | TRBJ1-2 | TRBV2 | TGTGCCAGCAGCCAGGGAGAGAGGGTTGGATATGGCTACACCTTC | CASSQGERVGYGYTF
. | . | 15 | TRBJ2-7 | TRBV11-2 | TGTGCCAGCAGCTTAGAACATTCAAGCTCCTACGAGCAGTACTTC | CASSLEHSSSYEQYF
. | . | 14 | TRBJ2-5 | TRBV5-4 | TGTGCCAGCAGCTCCCGGGTCGTGCAAGAGACCCAGTACTTC | CASSSRVVQETQYF
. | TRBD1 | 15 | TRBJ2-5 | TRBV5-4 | TGTGCCAGCAGCACCGGACAGGGGGCGTGGGAGACCCAGTACTTC | CASSTGQGAWETQYF
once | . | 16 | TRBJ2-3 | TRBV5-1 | TGCGCCAGCAGCTTGGGTTCGACAGCGGGCGCGGATACGCAGTATTTT | CASSLGSTAGADTQYF
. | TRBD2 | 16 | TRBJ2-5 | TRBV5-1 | TGCGCCAGCAGCTTGGCCGTAGCGGGGAACCAAGAGACCCAGTACTTC | CASSLAVAGNQETQYF
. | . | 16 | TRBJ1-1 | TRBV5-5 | TGTGCCAGCAGCTCCCGCCTGGCCTTCCTGAACACTGAAGCTTTCTTT | CASSSRLAFLNTEAFF
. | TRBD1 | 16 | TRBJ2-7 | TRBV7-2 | TGTGCCAGCAGCTCCAGGGGGTTACAGGGTTCGGGCGAGCAGTACTTC | CASSSRGLQGSGEQYF
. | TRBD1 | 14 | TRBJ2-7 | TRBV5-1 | TGCGCCAGCGGGAGAACAGGGGACCCCTACGAGCAGTACTTC | CASGRTGDPYEQYF
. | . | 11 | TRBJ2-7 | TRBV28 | TGTGCCAGCAGTTCCATATGGGAGCAGTACTTC | CASSSIWEQYF
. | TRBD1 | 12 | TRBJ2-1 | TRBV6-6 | TGTGCCAGCAGCCCCCCGGACAGGGTTACGTTCTTC | CASSPPDRVTFF
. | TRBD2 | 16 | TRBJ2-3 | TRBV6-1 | TGTGCCAGCAGTGAGTGGAGCGGGGGGCTCACAGATACGCAGTATTTT | CASSEWSGGLTDTQYF
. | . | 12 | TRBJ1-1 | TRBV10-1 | TGCGCCAGCCAGGGAATGAACACTGAAGCTTTCTTT | CASQGMNTEAFF
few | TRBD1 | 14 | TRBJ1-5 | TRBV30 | TGTGCCTACACGACAGGGGGTCTCAATCAGCCCCAGCATTTT | CAYTTGGLNQPQHF
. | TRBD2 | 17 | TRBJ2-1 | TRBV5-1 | TGCGCCAGCAGCTTGGTCCTAGCGGGGGCCGATTACAATGAGCAGTTCTTC | CASSLVLAGADYNEQFF
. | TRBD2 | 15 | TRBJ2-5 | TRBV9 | TGTGCCAGCAGCGGAATAGCGGGGGCCCAAGAGACCCAGTACTTC | CASSGIAGAQETQYF
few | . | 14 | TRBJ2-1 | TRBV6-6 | TGTGCCAGCAGCTCTGGGACGGGGGGCCGTGAGCAGTTCTTC | CASSSGTGGREQFF
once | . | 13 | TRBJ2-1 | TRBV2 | TGTGCCAGCAGTGTGAACAGTCAATCGCAGCAGTTCTTC | CASSVNSQSQQFF
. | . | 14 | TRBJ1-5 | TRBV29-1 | TGCAGCGTTGCTTTCGGGGGGACCAATCAGCCCCAGCATTTT | CSVAFGGTNQPQHF
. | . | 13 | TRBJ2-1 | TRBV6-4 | TGTGCCAGCAGTGAGGAGGAAGGGAGTGAGCAGTTCTTC | CASSEEEGSEQFF
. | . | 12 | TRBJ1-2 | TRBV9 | TGTGCCAGCAGCCCCCGGAACTATGGCTACACCTTC | CASSPRNYGYTF
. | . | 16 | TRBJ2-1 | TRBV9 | TGTGCCAGCAGCGAGCCTAGCGCCAGCTCCTACAATGAGCAGTTCTTC | CASSEPSASSYNEQFF
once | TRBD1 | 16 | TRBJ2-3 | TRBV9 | TGTGCCAGCAGCGCCTTTACGACAGGGATCACAGATACGCAGTATTTT | CASSAFTTGITDTQYF